This passage covers 20 T cell receptor beta chains from one sample sequenced in a study of human versus mouse CDR3 diversity and MHC coevolution (dated 2017 in TCRdb). Libraries were prepared through the immunoSEQ multiplex PCR assay. In its TCRdb copy, this immuneACCESS table keeps in-frame sequences only and misses some clones. Where compared with another copy, unresolved V genes explain less than half of these, and the others have no known cause. The sample data list tens of thousands of clones, and about 94% of these were observed just once. The top ten constitute approximately 17% of the sample. Material for sequencing was naive CD4+ T cells from blood. The cell subset or site label here, explained by the study, means: CD45RO-negative CD62L-positive naive CD4 T cells. The origin of the receptors is a person in their 60s in good health.

This sequence joins TRBV10-3 and TRBJ2-7, with 7 bases fitting TRBD1. Germline CDR1 reads ENHRY; CDR2 reads SYGVKD. The CDR3 has 17 residues. V shed 6 bases, J shed 2 bases, and the junction held 16 bases outside the gene matches. For the CDR3, the DNA is TGTGCCATCAGGACCGGACCGACAGGGTCAGTAACCTACGAGCAGTACTTC. Amino acid sequence: CAIRTGPTGSVTYEQYF.

The chain employs TRBV19 and TRBJ1-1; 7 bases are a match to TRBD1. Unmatched junction bases numbered 13, after V lost 5 bases and J lost 1 base. Looked up from germline, CDR1 is LNHDA and CDR2 is SQIVND (reference sequence). This CDR3 comprises 17 residues. The CDR3 loop reads CASSRSWGQGENTEAFF. The CDR3 nucleotides read TGTGCCAGTAGTCGATCCTGGGGGCAGGGGGAGAACACTGAAGCTTTCTTT.

The rearrangement links TRBV19 to TRBJ2-3, with D maybe TRBD2 (6 bases). The CDR3 spans 13 residues. The germline V and J ends were trimmed by 6 bases and 5 bases, with 12 bases remaining between them. The germline V gene has CDR1 LNHDA and CDR2 SQIVND (reference sequence). The CDR3 here is CASSLGRGDTQYF. Here the CDR3 DNA reads TGTGCCAGTAGCCTAGGGCGGGGAGATACGCAGTATTTT.

This rearrangement joins TRBV7-8 to TRBJ2-7; TRBD1 is a possible D gene (5 bases). Germline V gene data show CDR1 as SGHVS and CDR2 as FQNEAQ. This CDR3 is built from 12 residues. V was clipped by 4 bases and J by 3 bases, with 7 bases between them. The CDR3 protein is CASSSQGYEQYF. In nucleotides, the CDR3 is TGTGCCAGCAGCTCTCAGGGCTACGAGCAGTACTTC.

V and J are TRBV6-6 and TRBJ2-1; D not resolved. Germline values: CDR1 MNHNY, CDR2 SVGAGI (reference sequence). V lost 0 bases, J lost 2 bases, and 8 bases lay in between. This CDR3 has 15 amino acids. The CDR3 DNA is TGTGCCAGCAGTTACTCGAGTCCAACCTACAATGAGCAGTTCTTC. As protein: CASSYSSPTYNEQFF.

The CDR3 spells CASSSGTGGDWLTLDQETQYF. Written as DNA, the CDR3 is TGTGCCAGCAGCTCCGGGACAGGGGGCGATTGGCTCACTTTAGACCAAGAGACCCAGTACTTC. The V call is TRBV9, the J call TRBJ2-5; 12 bases fit TRBD1. The trim removed 4 bases at V and 0 bases at J, leaving 19 bases unmatched. The CDR3 extends over 21 amino acids. Germline CDR1 SGDLS, CDR2 YYNGEE.

The chain is built from TRBV7-9 and TRBJ1-1; D unresolved. The CDR3 extends over 14 amino acids. Germline V gives CDR1 SEHNR, CDR2 FQNEAQ (reference sequence). V lost 5 bases, J lost 1 base, and 11 bases lay in between. This CDR3 is CASSPVFPNTEAFF. CDR3 nucleotide sequence: TGTGCCAGCAGCCCCGTGTTCCCGAACACTGAAGCTTTCTTT.

This chain links TRBV19 with TRBJ1-4; D possibly corresponds to TRBD1 (6 bases). The ends were cut back, 4 bases at V and 10 bases at J, with 13 bases in the middle. Germline V gives CDR1 LNHDA, CDR2 SQIVND (reference sequence). The CDR3 is 13 amino acids. The CDR3 DNA reads TGTGCCAGTAGTACTGGATTAGGGGGAAAACTGTTTTTT. It specifies CASSTGLGGKLFF.

The gene calls are TRBV7-2 and TRBJ2-5; 8 bases agree with TRBD2. The CDR3 contains 15 residues. J was trimmed by 5 bases and V by 6 bases; bases with no gene match: 11. CDR1 and CDR2 (germline): SGHTA, FQGNSA. The CDR3 DNA reads as TGTGCCAGCAGGTCGACTAGCGCCCCTTGGGAGACCCAGTACTTC. Protein product: CASRSTSAPWETQYF.

The CDR3 protein is CASSDSSASTDTQYF. CDR3 coding DNA: TGTGCCAGCAGTGACTCTAGCGCTAGCACAGATACGCAGTATTTT. V is TRBV6-1 and J is TRBJ2-3, with D perhaps TRBD2 (6 bases). The germline CDR1 and CDR2 sequences are MNHNS and SASEGT. This CDR3 region has 15 residues. V lost 3 bases, J lost 0 bases, and 10 bases lay in between.

A single count supports this clone. The rearrangement links TRBV12-5 to TRBJ2-1; 9 bases map to TRBD1. The CDR3 consists of 17 residues. The germline V gene has CDR1 LGHNT and CDR2 FRNRAP. V was clipped by 5 bases and J by 7 bases; unmatched bases: 15. This CDR3 reads CASGTTWGQGGRNEQFF. CDR3 sequence (DNA): TGTGCTAGTGGTACGACCTGGGGACAGGGCGGTCGAAATGAGCAGTTCTTC.

A single count supports this clone. The chain employs TRBV27 and TRBJ2-3; weak D call: TRBD1 (6 bases). CDR1 is MNHEY and CDR2 is SMNVEV in the germline V gene (reference sequence). This CDR3 spans 14 amino acids. With 6 bases removed from V and 4 bases from J, the gap between germline ends came to 14 bases. The DNA for the CDR3 is TGTGCCAGCAGCTATCAGGACAGTTCAGATACGCAGTATTTT. As protein: CASSYQDSSDTQYF.

J is TRBJ2-1 and V is TRBV6-5; TRBD2 matches 10 bases. The length of the CDR3 is 16 residues. Trimming removed 4 bases from V and 9 bases from J; junction bases left unmatched: 12. The germline V gene has CDR1 MNHEY and CDR2 SVGAGI. CDR3 in DNA: TGTGCCAGCAGTTCCTCTAGCGGGAGTGAGTTCACTGAGCAGTTCTTC. Translating gives CASSSSSGSEFTEQFF.

The chain carries TRBV2 and TRBJ2-7; a possible D gene is TRBD1 (5 bases). The germline CDR1 and CDR2 sequences are SNHLY and FYNNEI. This CDR3 is 15 amino acids long. The V gene lost 2 bases and the J gene lost 0 bases, with 11 bases spanning the gap. CDR3 in amino acids: CASSERGSSSYEQYF. In DNA, the CDR3 is TGTGCCAGCAGTGAAAGGGGCAGTAGCTCCTACGAGCAGTACTTC.

This sequence joins TRBV6-5 and TRBJ1-2; 7 nucleotides match TRBD1. Germline V gives CDR1 MNHEY, CDR2 SVGAGI. J lost 2 bases, V lost 4 bases, and 4 bases had no gene match. The CDR3 has 14 amino acids. CDR3 nucleotides: TGTGCCAGCAGTTTTCGACAGGGCAACTATGGCTACACCTTC. Its translation: CASSFRQGNYGYTF.

The J gene is TRBJ2-5, the V gene TRBV14; 8 bases fit TRBD2. Germline V gives CDR1 SGHDN, CDR2 FVKESK. This CDR3 is built from 16 residues. V shed 1 base, J shed 2 bases, and the junction held 6 bases outside the gene matches. CDR3: CASSQGRGGPQETQYF. The CDR3 DNA reads as TGTGCCAGCAGCCAAGGTCGGGGGGGACCACAAGAGACCCAGTACTTC.

The V call is TRBV2, the J call TRBJ2-7; 7 positions match TRBD1. J lost 9 bases, V lost 6 bases, and 5 bases had no gene match. CDR1 is SNHLY and CDR2 is FYNNEI in the germline V gene. CDR3 size: 11 residues. CDR3 sequence: CASSPGQLQYF. The DNA of the CDR3 is TGTGCCAGCAGCCCGGGACAGTTGCAGTACTTC.

The genes are TRBV2 and TRBJ2-1; 10 bases fit TRBD2. The germline CDR1 and CDR2 sequences are SNHLY and FYNNEI. The length of the CDR3 is 13 residues. V dropped 9 bases and J dropped 6; count of bases not matched to a gene: 5. The CDR3 nucleotides read TGTGCCAGTTCCACTAGCGGGATCAATGAGCAGTTCTTC. It codes for CASSTSGINEQFF.

The chain recombines TRBV18 with TRBJ2-7; the match to TRBD2 covers 10 bases. CDR3 length: 17 amino acids. Germline V gene data show CDR1 as KGHSH and CDR2 as LQKENI. Losses at the gene ends were 3 bases for V and 4 bases for J; bases not matched to a gene: 12. CDR3 DNA: TGTGCCAGCTCACCCGGAAGCGGGAGGGCCGGCAAATACGAGCAGTACTTC. Translated, it gives CASSPGSGRAGKYEQYF.

J is TRBJ2-7 and V is TRBV28; 10 bases match TRBD2. CDR1 is MDHEN and CDR2 is SYDVKM in the germline V gene. Trimming cost V 4 bases and J 4 bases; bases outside gene matches: 7. The CDR3 extends over 15 amino acids. The CDR3 nucleotides read TGTGCCAGCAGTTCCGGCGGGACTAGCGATTACGAGCAGTACTTC. Its translation: CASSSGGTSDYEQYF.